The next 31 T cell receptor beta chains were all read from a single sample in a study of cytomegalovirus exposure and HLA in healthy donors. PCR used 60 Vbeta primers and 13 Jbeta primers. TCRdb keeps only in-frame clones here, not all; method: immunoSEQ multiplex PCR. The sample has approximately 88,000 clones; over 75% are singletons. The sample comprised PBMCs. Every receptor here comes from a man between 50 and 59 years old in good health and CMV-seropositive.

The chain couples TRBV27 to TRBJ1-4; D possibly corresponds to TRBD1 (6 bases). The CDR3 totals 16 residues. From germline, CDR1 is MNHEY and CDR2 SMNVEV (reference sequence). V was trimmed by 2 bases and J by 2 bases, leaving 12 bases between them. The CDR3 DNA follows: TGTGCCAGCAGTTTAACCACGACAGGCACTAATGAAAAACTGTTTTTT. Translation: CASSLTTTGTNEKLFF.

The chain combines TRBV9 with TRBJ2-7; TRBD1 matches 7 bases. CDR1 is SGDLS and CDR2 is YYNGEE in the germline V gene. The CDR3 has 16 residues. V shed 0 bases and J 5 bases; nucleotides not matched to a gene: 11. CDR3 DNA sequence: TGTGCCAGCAGCGTAGACGTAGAGGGGGCGCGGAACGAGCAGTACTTC. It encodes CASSVDVEGARNEQYF.

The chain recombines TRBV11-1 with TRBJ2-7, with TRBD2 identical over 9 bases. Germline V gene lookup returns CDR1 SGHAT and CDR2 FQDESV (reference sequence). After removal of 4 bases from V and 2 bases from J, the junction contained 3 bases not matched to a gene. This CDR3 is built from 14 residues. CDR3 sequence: CASSSSGETYEQYF. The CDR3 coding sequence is TGTGCCAGCAGCTCTAGCGGGGAAACCTACGAGCAGTACTTC.

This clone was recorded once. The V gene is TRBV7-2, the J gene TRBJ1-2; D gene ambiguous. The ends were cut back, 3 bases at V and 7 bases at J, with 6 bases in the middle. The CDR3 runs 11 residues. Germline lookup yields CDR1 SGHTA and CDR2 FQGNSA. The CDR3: CASSFHCGYTF. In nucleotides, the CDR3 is TGTGCCAGCAGCTTTCATTGTGGCTACACCTTC.

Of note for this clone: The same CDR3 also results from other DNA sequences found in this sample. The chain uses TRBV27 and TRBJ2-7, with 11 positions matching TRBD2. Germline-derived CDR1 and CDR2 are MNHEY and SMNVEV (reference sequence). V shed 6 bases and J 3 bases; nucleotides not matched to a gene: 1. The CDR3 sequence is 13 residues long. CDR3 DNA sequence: TGTGCCAGCAGCCTAGCGGGGGGCTACGAGCAGTACTTC. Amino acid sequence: CASSLAGGYEQYF.

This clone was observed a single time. The CDR3 DNA reads TGTGCCATCGGGTCCCGGGGCGGCGGGGTCCAAGAGACCCAGTACTTC. This sequence encodes CAIGSRGGGVQETQYF. The V and J genes are TRBV10-3 and TRBJ2-5; a weak D match, TRBD2 (6 bases). V was trimmed by 8 bases and J by 1 base, leaving 20 bases between them. Germline CDR1 reads ENHRY; CDR2 reads SYGVKD. This CDR3 comprises 16 residues.

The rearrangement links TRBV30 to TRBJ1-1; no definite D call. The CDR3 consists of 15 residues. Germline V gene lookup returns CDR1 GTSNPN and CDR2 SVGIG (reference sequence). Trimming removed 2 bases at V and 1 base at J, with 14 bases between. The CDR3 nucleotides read TGTGCCTGGAGTATCCGTCCGGGGAGGAACACTGAAGCTTTCTTT. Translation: CAWSIRPGRNTEAFF. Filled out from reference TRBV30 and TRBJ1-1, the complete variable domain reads SQTIHQWPATLVQPVGSPLSLECTVEGTSNPNLYWYRQAAGRGLQLLFYSVGIGQISSEVPQNLSASRPQDRQFILSSKKLLLSDSGFYLCAWSIRPGRNTEAFFGQGTRLTVV.

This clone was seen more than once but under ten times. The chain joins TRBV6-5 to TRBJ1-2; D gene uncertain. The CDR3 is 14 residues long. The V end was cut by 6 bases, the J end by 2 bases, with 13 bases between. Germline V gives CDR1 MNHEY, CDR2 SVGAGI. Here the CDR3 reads CASRIGRENYGYTF. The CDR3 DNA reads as TGTGCCAGCAGAATAGGACGGGAAAACTATGGCTACACCTTC.

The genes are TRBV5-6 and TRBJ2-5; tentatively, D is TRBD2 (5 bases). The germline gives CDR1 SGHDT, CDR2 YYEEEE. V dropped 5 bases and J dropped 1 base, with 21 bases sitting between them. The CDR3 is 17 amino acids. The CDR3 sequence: CASRPYPGGLGQETQYF. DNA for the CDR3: TGTGCCAGCAGACCCTACCCCGGAGGTTTGGGCCAAGAGACCCAGTACTTC. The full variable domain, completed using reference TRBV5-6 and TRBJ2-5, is DAGVTQSPTHLIKTRGQQVTLRCSPKSGHDTVSWYQQALGQGPQFIFQYYEEEERQRGNFPDRFSGHQFPNYSSELNVNALLLGDSALYLCASRPYPGGLGQETQYFGPGTRLLVL.

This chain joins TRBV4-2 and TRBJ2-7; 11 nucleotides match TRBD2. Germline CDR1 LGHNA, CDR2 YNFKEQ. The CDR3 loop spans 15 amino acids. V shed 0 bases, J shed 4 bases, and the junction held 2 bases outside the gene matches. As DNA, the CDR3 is TGTGCCAGCAGCCAAGAGGGACTAGCGGTGTACGAGCAGTACTTC. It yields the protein CASSQEGLAVYEQYF.

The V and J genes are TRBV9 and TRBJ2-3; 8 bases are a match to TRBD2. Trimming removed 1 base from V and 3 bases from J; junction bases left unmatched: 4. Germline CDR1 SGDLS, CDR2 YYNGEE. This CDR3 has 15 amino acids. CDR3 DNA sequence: TGTGCCAGCAGCGTACACGGGGGGGCAACAGATACGCAGTATTTT. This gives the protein CASSVHGGATDTQYF.

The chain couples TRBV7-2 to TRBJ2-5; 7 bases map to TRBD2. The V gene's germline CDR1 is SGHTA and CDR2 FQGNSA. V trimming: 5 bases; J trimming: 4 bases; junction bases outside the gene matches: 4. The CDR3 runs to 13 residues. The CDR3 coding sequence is TGTGCCAGCAGCCGGGGGGAGGTAGAGACCCAGTACTTC. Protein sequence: CASSRGEVETQYF.

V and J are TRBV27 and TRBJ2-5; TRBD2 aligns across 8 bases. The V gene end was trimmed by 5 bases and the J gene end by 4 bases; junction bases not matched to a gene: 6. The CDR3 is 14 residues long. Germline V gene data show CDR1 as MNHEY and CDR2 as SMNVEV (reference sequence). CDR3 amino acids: CASSLGTSAETQYF. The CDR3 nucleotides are TGTGCCAGCAGTCTCGGGACTAGTGCAGAGACCCAGTACTTC.

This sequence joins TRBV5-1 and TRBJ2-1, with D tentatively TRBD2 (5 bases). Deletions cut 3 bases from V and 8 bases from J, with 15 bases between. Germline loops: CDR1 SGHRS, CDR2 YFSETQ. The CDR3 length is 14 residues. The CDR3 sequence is CASSWGRPGDEQFF. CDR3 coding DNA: TGCGCCAGCAGCTGGGGAAGGCCCGGGGATGAGCAGTTCTTC.

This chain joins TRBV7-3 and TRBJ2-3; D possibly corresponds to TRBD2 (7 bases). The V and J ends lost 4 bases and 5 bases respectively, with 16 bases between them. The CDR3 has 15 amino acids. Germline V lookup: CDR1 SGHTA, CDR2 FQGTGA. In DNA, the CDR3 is TGTGCCAGCAGCTCCTTTGCGGGGGCGTTAGATACGCAGTATTTT. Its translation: CASSSFAGALDTQYF.

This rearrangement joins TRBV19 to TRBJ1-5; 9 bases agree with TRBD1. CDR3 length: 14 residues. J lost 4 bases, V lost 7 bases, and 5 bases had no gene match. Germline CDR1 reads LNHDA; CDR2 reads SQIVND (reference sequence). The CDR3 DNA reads TGTGCCAGTAAAACGGGGACAGGGAATCAGCCCCAGCATTTT. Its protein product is CASKTGTGNQPQHF.

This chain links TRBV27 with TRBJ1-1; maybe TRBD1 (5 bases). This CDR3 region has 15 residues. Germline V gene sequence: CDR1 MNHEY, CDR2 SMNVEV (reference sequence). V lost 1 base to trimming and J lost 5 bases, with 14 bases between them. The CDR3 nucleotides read TGTGCCAGCAGTTTATGGGGTTCCAGGGAAACTGAAGCTTTCTTT. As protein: CASSLWGSRETEAFF.

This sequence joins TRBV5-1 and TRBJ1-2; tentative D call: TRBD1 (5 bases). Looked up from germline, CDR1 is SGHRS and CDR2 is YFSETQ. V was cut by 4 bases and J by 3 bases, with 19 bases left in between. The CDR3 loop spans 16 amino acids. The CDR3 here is CASSRGHVSADYGYTF. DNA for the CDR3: TGCGCCAGCAGCAGGGGCCATGTCAGCGCAGACTATGGCTACACCTTC.

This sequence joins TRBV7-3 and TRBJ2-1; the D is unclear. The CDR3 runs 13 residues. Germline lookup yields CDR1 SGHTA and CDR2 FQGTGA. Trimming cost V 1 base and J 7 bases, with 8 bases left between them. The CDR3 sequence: CASSLIAFNEQFF. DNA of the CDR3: TGTGCCAGCAGCTTAATTGCGTTTAATGAGCAGTTCTTC.

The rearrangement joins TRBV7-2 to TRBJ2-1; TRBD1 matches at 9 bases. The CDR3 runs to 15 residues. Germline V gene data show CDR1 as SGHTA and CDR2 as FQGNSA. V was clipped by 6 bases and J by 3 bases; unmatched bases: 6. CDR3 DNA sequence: TGTGCCAGCAGAAATAGGACAGGGGTCTACAATGAGCAGTTCTTC. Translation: CASRNRTGVYNEQFF.

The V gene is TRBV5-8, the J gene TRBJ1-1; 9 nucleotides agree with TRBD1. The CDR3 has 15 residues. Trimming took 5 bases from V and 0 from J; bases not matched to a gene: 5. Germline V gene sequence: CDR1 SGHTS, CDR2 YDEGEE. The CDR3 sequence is CASRYRDRVNTEAFF. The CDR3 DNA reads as TGTGCCAGCAGATACCGGGACAGGGTGAACACTGAAGCTTTCTTT.

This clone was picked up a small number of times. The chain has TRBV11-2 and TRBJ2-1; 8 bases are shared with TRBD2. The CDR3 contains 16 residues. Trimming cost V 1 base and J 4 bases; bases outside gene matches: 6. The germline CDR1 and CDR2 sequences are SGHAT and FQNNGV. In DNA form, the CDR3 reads TGTGCCAGCAGCTTAGGGGTAGAGCGGGGGTACAATGAGCAGTTCTTC. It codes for CASSLGVERGYNEQFF.

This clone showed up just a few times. The CDR3 loop reads CASSPQGAGNSPLHF. The CDR3 DNA sequence: TGTGCCAGCTCACCCCAGGGGGCGGGTAATTCACCCCTCCACTTT. This chain uses TRBV18 with TRBJ1-6, with TRBD1 identical over 8 bases. The CDR3 is 15 amino acids. Trimming removed 3 bases from V and 6 bases from J; junction bases left unmatched: 4. Per the germline V gene, CDR1 is KGHSH and CDR2 is LQKENI.

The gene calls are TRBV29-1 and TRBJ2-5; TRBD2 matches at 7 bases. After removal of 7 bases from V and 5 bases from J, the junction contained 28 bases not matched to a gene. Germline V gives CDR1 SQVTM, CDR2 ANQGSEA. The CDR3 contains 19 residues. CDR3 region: CSAAIPKVVTKAGSETQYF. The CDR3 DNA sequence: TGCAGCGCAGCGATACCCAAGGTCGTCACGAAAGCGGGGTCGGAGACCCAGTACTTC.

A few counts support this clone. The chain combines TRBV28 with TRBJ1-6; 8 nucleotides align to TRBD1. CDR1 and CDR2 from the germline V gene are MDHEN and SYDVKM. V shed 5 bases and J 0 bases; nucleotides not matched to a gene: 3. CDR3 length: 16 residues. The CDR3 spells CASSPGGASYNSPLHF. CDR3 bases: TGTGCCAGCAGTCCAGGGGGCGCCTCCTATAATTCACCCCTCCACTTT.

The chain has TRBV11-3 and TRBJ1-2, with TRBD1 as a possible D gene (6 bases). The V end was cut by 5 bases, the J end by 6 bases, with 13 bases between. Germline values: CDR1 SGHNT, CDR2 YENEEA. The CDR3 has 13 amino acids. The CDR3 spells CASSPGQPHGYTF. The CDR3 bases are TGTGCCAGCAGCCCAGGACAGCCCCATGGCTACACCTTC.

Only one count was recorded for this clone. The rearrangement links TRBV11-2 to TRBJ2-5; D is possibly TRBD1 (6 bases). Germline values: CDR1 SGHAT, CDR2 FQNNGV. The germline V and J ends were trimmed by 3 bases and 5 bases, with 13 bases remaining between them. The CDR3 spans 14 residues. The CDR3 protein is CASSLLQGLETQYF. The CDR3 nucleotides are TGTGCCAGCAGCTTGCTACAGGGATTGGAGACCCAGTACTTC.

CDR3 coding DNA: TGTGCCAGTAGCAGATTCTCAGGGACAGGGGACCGCTATGGCTACACCTTC. The encoded protein is CASSRFSGTGDRYGYTF. The V call is TRBV19, the J call TRBJ1-2, with 10 bases aligning to TRBD1. Per germline, CDR1 LNHDA and CDR2 SQIVND (reference sequence). V was pared by 6 bases and J by 4 bases, with 14 bases of the junction left unmatched. The CDR3 runs to 17 residues.

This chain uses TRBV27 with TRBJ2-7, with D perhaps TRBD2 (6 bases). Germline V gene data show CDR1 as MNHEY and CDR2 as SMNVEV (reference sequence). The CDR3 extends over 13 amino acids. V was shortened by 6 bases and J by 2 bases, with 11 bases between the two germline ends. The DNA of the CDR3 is TGTGCCAGCAGCCCCTCGGGAGCCTACGAGCAGTACTTC. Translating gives CASSPSGAYEQYF.

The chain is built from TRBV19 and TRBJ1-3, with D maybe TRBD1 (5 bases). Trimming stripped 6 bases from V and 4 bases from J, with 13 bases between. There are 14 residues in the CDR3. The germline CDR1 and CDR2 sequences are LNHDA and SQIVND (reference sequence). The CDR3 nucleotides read TGTGCCAGTAGGGATGGTGGGGCCGGAAACACCATATATTTT. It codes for CASRDGGAGNTIYF.

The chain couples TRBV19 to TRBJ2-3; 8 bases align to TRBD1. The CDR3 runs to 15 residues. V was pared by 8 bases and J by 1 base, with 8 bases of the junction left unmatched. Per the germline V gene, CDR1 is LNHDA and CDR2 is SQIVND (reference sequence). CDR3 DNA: TGTGCCAGTTTACAGGGGGGAAAGGGCACAGATACGCAGTATTTT. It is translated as CASLQGGKGTDTQYF.